The next 8 T cell receptor beta chains were all read from a single sample in a study of cytomegalovirus exposure and HLA in healthy donors. TCRdb's copy holds only in-frame clones and misses some; the assay was immunoSEQ multiplex PCR. The sample consists of 130,000 to 150,000 clones, 85% to 90% of them appearing once. Source material: PBMCs. The source of these receptors is a woman between 18 and 30 years old in good health and CMV-seropositive.

This clone was detected once. The chain links TRBV7-9 to TRBJ1-4; 9 bases agree with TRBD1. The CDR3 has 16 residues. Trimming at V came to 1 base and at J to 4 bases, leaving 4 bases not matched to a gene. Per the germline V gene, CDR1 is SEHNR and CDR2 is FQNEAQ (reference sequence). CDR3 in DNA: TGTGCCAGCAGCTTAGGCGGGACAGGGTATAATGAAAAACTGTTTTTT. Residues: CASSLGGTGYNEKLFF.

V gene TRBV28 combines with J gene TRBJ2-6; the D is unclear. The CDR3 loop spans 16 amino acids. Germline loops: CDR1 MDHEN, CDR2 SYDVKM. Trimming took off 2 bases at V and 4 bases at J, with 12 bases between the two ends. CDR3 DNA sequence: TGTGCCAGCAGTTTAGACCCGAGGTCCGGGGCCAACGTCCTGACTTTC. Amino acids: CASSLDPRSGANVLTF.

This rearrangement joins TRBV19 to TRBJ2-3, with TRBD2 matching over 10 bases. V gave up 5 bases and J gave up 2 bases; unmatched junction bases: 10. Germline assignment: CDR1 LNHDA and CDR2 SQIVND (reference sequence). The CDR3 has 17 residues. This CDR3 reads CASSPSGAGGITDTQYF. DNA of the CDR3: TGTGCCAGTAGTCCTTCAGGAGCGGGAGGGATCACAGATACGCAGTATTTT.

In nucleotides, the CDR3 is TGCGCCAGCAGCCAACAATTAGCGGGAGGAGTCGGGGAGCTGTTTTTT. This encodes CASSQQLAGGVGELFF. V is TRBV4-1 and J is TRBJ2-2; 10 positions match TRBD2. V shed 2 bases and J 7 bases; nucleotides not matched to a gene: 7. This CDR3 is built from 16 residues. The germline gives CDR1 MGHRA, CDR2 YSYEKL.

The chain links TRBV5-6 to TRBJ2-3, with 13 bases fitting TRBD2. The CDR3 contains 16 residues. Losses at the gene ends were 0 bases for V and 4 bases for J; bases not matched to a gene: 2. In germline, CDR1 is SGHDT, CDR2 YYEEEE. CDR3 DNA sequence: TGTGCCAGCAGCTTGGAAGGACTAGCGGGAGCAGATACGCAGTATTTT. Translating it yields CASSLEGLAGADTQYF.

The V and J genes are TRBV9 and TRBJ2-7, with 9 bases matching TRBD1. From germline, CDR1 is SGDLS and CDR2 YYNGEE. The V gene end was trimmed by 3 bases and the J gene end by 5 bases; junction bases not matched to a gene: 9. CDR3 length: 15 residues. The CDR3 region has the DNA TGTGCCAGCAGCGCCCGGACAGGGGAGTTTGACGAGCAGTACTTC. Protein sequence: CASSARTGEFDEQYF.

This chain uses TRBV30 with TRBJ2-1; no reliable D call. The CDR3 length is 15 residues. Looked up from germline, CDR1 is GTSNPN and CDR2 is SVGIG (reference sequence). The V gene lost 4 bases and the J gene lost 0 bases, with 13 bases spanning the gap. In DNA form, the CDR3 reads TGTGCCTGGAATGCTGACCGGAGCTCCTACAATGAGCAGTTCTTC. Its protein is CAWNADRSSYNEQFF.

The gene calls are TRBV25-1 and TRBJ2-3, with a possible D match to TRBD2 (5 bases). V was cut by 3 bases and J by 2 bases, with 12 bases left in between. The germline CDR1 and CDR2 sequences are MGHDK and SYGVNS. The CDR3 has 15 amino acids. CDR3 amino acids: CASSEQSGNTDTQYF. DNA for the CDR3: TGTGCCAGCAGTGAGCAGAGCGGAAACACAGATACGCAGTATTTT.